Described below is a single T cell receptor (beta chain) sequence and its context. In the original processing: Nucleated cell counts were estimated from reference gene primer amplification. Repertoires were generated with immunoSEQ multiplex PCR, while TCRdb's copy carries only in-frame clones and drops some. The V and J calls and clone size are taken from that table; D and trimming were inferred from the DNA. This table has tens of thousands of clones, about 88% appearing once. This entry is derived from a study of blood T cell repertoires in COVID-19. About the study: Acute-phase and convalescent COVID-19 samples originated in the United States, Italy and Spain. Sample material is recorded as cDNA or gDNA derived from T cells, B-cell-depleted T cells, or PBMCs.

Losses at the gene ends were 7 bases for V and 4 bases for J; bases not matched to a gene: 10. The CDR3 extends over 15 amino acids. Germline assignment: CDR1 MDHEN and CDR2 SYDVKM. The chain carries TRBV28 and TRBJ1-3; TRBD1 matches 7 bases. The sample taken for sequencing was peripheral blood. The receptor was derived from a human donor in a cohort sampled during active COVID-19. The CDR3 reads CASTRQGIEGNTIYF. The DNA of the CDR3 is TGTGCCAGCACTCGACAGGGCATCGAGGGAAACACCATATATTTT.